This TCR beta chain was sequenced for a study of OX40 agonist ivuxolimab in advanced cancers. Study-wide findings and caveats: Among the lowest peripheral clonal expansion occurred in 0.1-3.0 mg/kg partial responders.

CDR1 is SGHRS and CDR2 is YFSETQ in the germline V gene. The CDR3 is 15 amino acids. Trimming removed 0 bases at V and 3 bases at J, with 12 bases between. About this clone: Its specificity is unknown.

The assay was immunoSEQ multiplex PCR, and TCRdb's table has in-frame clones only and misses some. The table records about 60,000 clones, roughly 86% of them present only once. The sample in question was CD4+ or CD8+ T cells sorted from blood, obtained in a trial of the OX40 agonist ivuxolimab. The rearrangement joins TRBV5-1 to TRBJ1-1; D call uncertain. The TCR sequence derives from an adult with an advanced solid tumor such as melanoma, head and neck, liver or kidney cancer. CDR3 residues: CASSLVGLSYTEAFF. CDR3 sequence (DNA): TGCGCCAGCAGCTTGGTGGGCCTATCGTACACTGAAGCTTTCTTT.